Listed below are T cell receptor beta chains from one sample, sequenced in a study of blood T cell repertoires in COVID-19. TCRdb's copy holds only in-frame clones and misses some; the assay was immunoSEQ multiplex PCR. The sample yields about 300,000 clones, around 88% seen once. Input material: peripheral blood. The source is a woman between 50 and 59 years old with acute or convalescent COVID-19. The CDR3 runs from the conserved cysteine through the conserved F or W. A D gene is named only where the DNA matches it firmly. Size values are once, few and many counts, or a class for expanded clones, and some rows have none.

v_gene,d_gene,j_gene,len,abundance,CDR3nt,CDR3aa
TRBV27,-,TRBJ1-6,13,-,TGTGCCAGCTCCGGTTCGGGGTATTCACCCCTCCACTTT,CASSGSGYSPLHF
TRBV19,-,TRBJ1-1,14,-,TGTGCCAGTAGCCTCATACAGGGTGACACTGAAGCTTTCTTT,CASSLIQGDTEAFF
TRBV5-1,TRBD1,TRBJ1-4,15,-,TGCGCCAGCAGCCCCCGGACAGGGGAAAATGAAAAACTGTTTTTT,CASSPRTGENEKLFF
TRBV28,-,TRBJ2-5,16,-,TGTGCCAGCAGTCCCAGCAGGGGAAGGGATCAAGAGACCCAGTACTTC,CASSPSRGRDQETQYF
TRBV9,-,TRBJ2-5,14,-,TGTGCCAGCAGCGTTGGACAGATTCAAGAGACCCAGTACTTC,CASSVGQIQETQYF
TRBV11-2,-,TRBJ1-6,16,-,TGTGCCAGCAGCTTATTAGGGAAAGGGAGTAATTCACCCCTCCACTTT,CASSLLGKGSNSPLHF
TRBV28,-,TRBJ1-1,13,once,TGTGCCAGCATCGAGGGAGGGGACTTGGGAGCTTTCTTT,CASIEGGDLGAFF
TRBV5-1,TRBD2,TRBJ2-1,15,once,TGCGCCAGCAGCCAACTAGCGGGAGTCGCAAATGAGCAGTTCTTC,CASSQLAGVANEQFF
TRBV7-2,TRBD1,TRBJ1-5,15,-,TGTGCCAGCAGCACCCGACAGGGGGCGGGTCAGCCCCAGCATTTT,CASSTRQGAGQPQHF
TRBV2,TRBD2,TRBJ2-7,15,-,TGTGCCAGCAGTGAGGGGGGGTCCGTTCGGGACGAGCAGTACTTC,CASSEGGSVRDEQYF
TRBV27,-,TRBJ1-5,15,-,TGTGCCAGCAGTTCAGAAGGGGCGAGCAATCAGCCCCAGCATTTT,CASSSEGASNQPQHF
TRBV7-9,-,TRBJ2-1,15,-,TGTGCCAGCAGCTTAGTAGGGGTAAAATACAATGAGCAGTTCTTC,CASSLVGVKYNEQFF
TRBV11-2,-,TRBJ1-2,15,-,TGTGCCAGCAGCTTCGGTTTTTCAATGAACTATGGCTACACCTTC,CASSFGFSMNYGYTF
TRBV5-1,-,TRBJ2-1,14,-,TGCGCCAGCAGCCTACAGCTCTCCTACAATGAGCAGTTCTTC,CASSLQLSYNEQFF
TRBV5-1,-,TRBJ1-1,13,-,TGCGCCAGCAGCTTGACACCGGGGGCTGAAGCTTTCTTT,CASSLTPGAEAFF
TRBV7-8,-,TRBJ1-1,13,once,TGTGCCAGCAGCTTATTCCGAGACACTGAAGCTTTCTTT,CASSLFRDTEAFF
TRBV5-1,TRBD1,TRBJ1-2,14,-,TGCGCCAGCAGCGGGACAGGTGGGGAGTTGGGCTACACCTTC,CASSGTGGELGYTF
TRBV4-2,-,TRBJ2-2,17,-,TGTGCCAGCAGCCAAGAACTTGCGGGGCAAAACACCGGGGAGCTGTTTTTT,CASSQELAGQNTGELFF
TRBV3-1/TRBV3-2,-,TRBJ2-7,12,-,TGTGCCAGCAGCCAGACAGAATACGAGCAGTACTTC,CASSQTEYEQYF
TRBV19,TRBD2,TRBJ2-2,15,-,TGTGCCAGTAAAACAAGCGGGAGCCCCACCGGGGAGCTGTTTTTT,CASKTSGSPTGELFF
TRBV5-6,TRBD2,TRBJ2-1,15,-,TGTGCCAGCAGCTTGGCCCTAGCGGTAGACAATGAGCAGTTCTTC,CASSLALAVDNEQFF
TRBV7-9,-,TRBJ2-5,15,few,TGTGCCAGCAGCTTTGCAGGGGCATTCCAAGAGACCCAGTACTTC,CASSFAGAFQETQYF
TRBV30,-,TRBJ1-1,11,-,TGTGCTTGGAGGGGAGTAACTGAAGCTTTCTTT,CAWRGVTEAFF
TRBV7-2,-,TRBJ1-5,15,few,TGTGCCAGCAGCCTAGGGGGGGGCCTGTTACAGCCCCAGCATTTT,CASSLGGGLLQPQHF
TRBV19,-,TRBJ1-1,14,-,TGTGCCAGTAGTATGGGCCCCCCATTTCCTGAAGCTTTCTTT,CASSMGPPFPEAFF
TRBV7-2,-,TRBJ1-1,13,-,TGTGCCAGCAGCTTCGGGGTTGGAACTGAAGCTTTCTTT,CASSFGVGTEAFF
TRBV7-9,-,TRBJ1-1,12,few,TGTGCCAGCAGCTTGGGGGGTGCTGAAGCTTTCTTT,CASSLGGAEAFF
TRBV2,TRBD2,TRBJ2-3,15,-,TGTGCCAGCAGCCGACTAGCGGGAGGAGAAGATACGCAGTATTTT,CASSRLAGGEDTQYF
TRBV19,-,TRBJ1-3,15,-,TGTGCCAGTAGTATCCTGGGGCTTACTGGAAACACCATATATTTT,CASSILGLTGNTIYF
TRBV5-1,TRBD1,TRBJ1-1,16,-,TGCGCCAGCAGAGTCGGAGGGACAGGGGGCGCGACTGAAGCTTTCTTT,CASRVGGTGGATEAFF
TRBV9,-,TRBJ2-5,15,-,TGTGCCAGCAGCGTAGTAGAGGCAGTCCAAGAGACCCAGTACTTC,CASSVVEAVQETQYF
TRBV25-1,TRBD2,TRBJ2-3,16,-,TGTGCCAGCAGTGAATCTAGCGGGAGGGCCACAGATACGCAGTATTTT,CASSESSGRATDTQYF
TRBV6-5,-,TRBJ2-5,15,-,TGTGCCAGCAGTTACCAACGGACTGGCTACGTGGCCCAGTACTTC,CASSYQRTGYVAQYF
TRBV9,TRBD2,TRBJ2-5,16,-,TGTGCCAGCACCAGACTAGCGGGAGGACCTCAAGAGACCCAGTACTTC,CASTRLAGGPQETQYF
TRBV3-1/TRBV3-2,TRBD1,TRBJ1-4,14,-,TGTGCCAGCAGCCCTACAGGGGGGAATGAAAAACTGTTTTTT,CASSPTGGNEKLFF
TRBV12-3/TRBV12-4,-,TRBJ2-1,12,-,TGTGCCAGCAGTCGGTCTAGTATTGAGCAGTTCTTC,CASSRSSIEQFF
TRBV9,-,TRBJ2-2,13,-,TGTGCCAGCAGCCTGAGCCCCCCCGGGGAGCTGTTTTTT,CASSLSPPGELFF
TRBV28,TRBD2,TRBJ2-1,16,-,TGTGCCAGCACCTCCGCCGGGACTAGCGATAACAATGAGCAGTTCTTC,CASTSAGTSDNNEQFF
TRBV9,TRBD1,TRBJ1-4,15,-,TGTGCCAGCAGCTTAGGACAGGGGGCTTGGGAAAAACTGTTTTTT,CASSLGQGAWEKLFF
TRBV27,-,TRBJ1-3,17,-,TGTGCCAGCAGTTCTTCCTCAGGGGTGATCTCTGGAAACACCGTATATTTT,CASSSSSGVISGNTVYF
TRBV5-1,-,TRBJ1-6,14,-,TGCGCCAGCAGCTTGTTTAGTTTTGATTCACCCCTCCACTTT,CASSLFSFDSPLHF
TRBV5-1,TRBD1,TRBJ1-2,13,-,TGCGCCAGCAGCCCCGGACAGGGGAACGGCTACACCTTC,CASSPGQGNGYTF
TRBV7-2,-,TRBJ2-7,13,few,TGTGCCAGCAGCGGCCGGAAACTAGAGGAGCAGTACTTC,CASSGRKLEEQYF
TRBV7-2,-,TRBJ2-5,15,-,TGTGCCAGCAGCTTACAGGCTCGTCCTGAAGAGACCCAGTACTTC,CASSLQARPEETQYF
TRBV28,-,TRBJ1-4,12,-,TGTGCCAGCAGCGATAGATATGAAAAACTGTTTTTT,CASSDRYEKLFF
TRBV5-4,TRBD2,TRBJ2-5,14,-,TGTGCCAGCAGCGATCGCGGGAGAGGGGAGACCCAGTACTTC,CASSDRGRGETQYF
TRBV28,-,TRBJ1-2,13,-,TGTGCCAGCAGTTTTTCAGGCAACTATGGCTACACCTTC,CASSFSGNYGYTF